Here is one T cell receptor beta chain with its context. Its antigen is unidentified. V was pared by 0 bases and J by 3 bases, with 12 bases between. CDR3 size: 15 residues. The germline CDR1 and CDR2 sequences are SGHRS and YFSETQ. This entry belongs to a study of graft-versus-host responses after intestinal transplantation. Some clones are missing from TCRdb's copy, which holds only in-frame ones; the method was immunoSEQ multiplex PCR. Found here are 90,000 to 120,000 clones, roughly 84% of them singletons; the top ten hold 0.9%. V is TRBV5-1 and J is TRBJ1-1; D unresolved. This sample comprised unstimulated CD4+ T cells sorted from spleen or lymph node cells, obtained before intestinal transplant. The receptor's source is a human donor who received an intestinal transplant. CDR3 residues: CASSLGRARYTEAFF. The CDR3 DNA reads as TGCGCCAGCAGCTTGGGTAGGGCGAGGTACACTGAAGCTTTCTTT.